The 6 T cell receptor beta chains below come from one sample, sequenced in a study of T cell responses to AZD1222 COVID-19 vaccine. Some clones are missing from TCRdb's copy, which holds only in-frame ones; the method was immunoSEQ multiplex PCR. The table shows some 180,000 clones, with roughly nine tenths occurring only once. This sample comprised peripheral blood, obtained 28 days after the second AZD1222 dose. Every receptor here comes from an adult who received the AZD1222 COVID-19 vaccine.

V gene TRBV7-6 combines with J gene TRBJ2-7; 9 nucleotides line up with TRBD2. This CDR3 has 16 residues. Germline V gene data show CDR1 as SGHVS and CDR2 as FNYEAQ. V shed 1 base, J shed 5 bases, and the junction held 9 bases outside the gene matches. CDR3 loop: CASSLGSGSLSDEQYF. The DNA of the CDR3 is TGTGCCAGCAGCTTAGGTAGCGGGAGTTTAAGTGACGAGCAGTACTTC.

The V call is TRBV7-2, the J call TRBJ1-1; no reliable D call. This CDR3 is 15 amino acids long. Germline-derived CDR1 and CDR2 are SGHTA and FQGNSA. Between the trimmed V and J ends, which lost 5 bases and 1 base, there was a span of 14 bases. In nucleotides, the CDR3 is TGTGCCAGCAGCCCGAGGTCGGGCAGGAACACTGAAGCTTTCTTT. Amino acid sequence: CASSPRSGRNTEAFF. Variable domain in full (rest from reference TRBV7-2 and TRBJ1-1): GAGVSQSPSNKVTEKGKDVELRCDPISGHTALYWYRQSLGQGLEFLIYFQGNSAPDKSGLPSDRFSAERTGGSVSTLTIQRTQQEDSAVYLCASSPRSGRNTEAFFGQGTRLTVV.

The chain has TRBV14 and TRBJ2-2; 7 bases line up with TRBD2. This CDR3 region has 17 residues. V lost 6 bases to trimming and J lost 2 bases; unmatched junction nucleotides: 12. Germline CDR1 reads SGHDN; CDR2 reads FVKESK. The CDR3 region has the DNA TGTGCCAGCAGTCCGGCCTGGCGGGGGAGAAACACCGGGGAGCTGTTTTTT. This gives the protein CASSPAWRGRNTGELFF.

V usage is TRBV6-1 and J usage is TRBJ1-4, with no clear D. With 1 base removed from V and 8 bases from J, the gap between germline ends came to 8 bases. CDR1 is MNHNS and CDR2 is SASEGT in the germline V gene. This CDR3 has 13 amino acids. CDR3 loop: CASSEVPEEKLFF. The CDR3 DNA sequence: TGTGCCAGCAGTGAAGTACCGGAGGAAAAACTGTTTTTT.

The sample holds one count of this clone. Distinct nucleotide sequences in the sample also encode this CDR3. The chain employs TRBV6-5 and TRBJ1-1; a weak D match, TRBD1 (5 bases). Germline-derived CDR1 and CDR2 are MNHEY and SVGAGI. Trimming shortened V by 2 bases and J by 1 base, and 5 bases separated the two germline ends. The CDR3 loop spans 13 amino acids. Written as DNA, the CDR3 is TGTGCCAGCAGTTACGGGGGGAACACTGAAGCTTTCTTT. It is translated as CASSYGGNTEAFF.

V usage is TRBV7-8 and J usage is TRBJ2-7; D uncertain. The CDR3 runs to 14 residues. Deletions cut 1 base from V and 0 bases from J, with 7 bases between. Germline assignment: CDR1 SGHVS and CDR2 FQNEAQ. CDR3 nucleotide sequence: TGTGCCAGCAGCTTAGGCCAAATCTCCTACGAGCAGTACTTC. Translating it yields CASSLGQISYEQYF. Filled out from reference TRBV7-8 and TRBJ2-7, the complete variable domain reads GAGVSQSPRYKVAKRGQDVALRCDPISGHVSLFWYQQALGQGPEFLTYFQNEAQLDKSGLPSDRFFAERPEGSVSTLKIQRTQQEDSAVYLCASSLGQISYEQYFGPGTRLTVT.